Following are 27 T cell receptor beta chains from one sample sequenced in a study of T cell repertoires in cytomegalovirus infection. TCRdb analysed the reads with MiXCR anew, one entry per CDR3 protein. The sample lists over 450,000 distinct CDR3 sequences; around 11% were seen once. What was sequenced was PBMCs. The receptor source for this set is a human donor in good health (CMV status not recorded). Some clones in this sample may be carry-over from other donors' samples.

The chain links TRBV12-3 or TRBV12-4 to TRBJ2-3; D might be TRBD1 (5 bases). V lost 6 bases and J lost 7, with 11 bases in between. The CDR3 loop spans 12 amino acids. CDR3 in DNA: TGTGCCAGCAGCCCAGGGTTCTATACGCAGTATTTT. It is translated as CASSPGFYTQYF.

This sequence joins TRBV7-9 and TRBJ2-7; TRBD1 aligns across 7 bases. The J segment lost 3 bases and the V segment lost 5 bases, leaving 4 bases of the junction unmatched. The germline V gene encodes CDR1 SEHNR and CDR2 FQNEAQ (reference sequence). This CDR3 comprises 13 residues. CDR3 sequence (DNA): TGTGCCAGCAGCACAGGGGAGTACTACGAGCAGTACTTC. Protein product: CASSTGEYYEQYF.

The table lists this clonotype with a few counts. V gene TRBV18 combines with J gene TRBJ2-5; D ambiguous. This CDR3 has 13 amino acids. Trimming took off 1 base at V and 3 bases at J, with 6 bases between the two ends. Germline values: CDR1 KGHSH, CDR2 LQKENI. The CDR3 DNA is TGTGCCAGCTCACCACTCAAAAAAGAGACCCAGTACTTC. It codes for CASSPLKKETQYF.

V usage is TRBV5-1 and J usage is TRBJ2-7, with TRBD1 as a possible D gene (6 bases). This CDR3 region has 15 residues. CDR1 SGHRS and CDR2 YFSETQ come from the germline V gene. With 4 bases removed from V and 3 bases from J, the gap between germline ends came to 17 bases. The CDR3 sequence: CASSARDTFFYEQYF. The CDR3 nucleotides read TGCGCCAGCAGCGCCCGGGACACGTTCTTCTACGAGCAGTACTTC.

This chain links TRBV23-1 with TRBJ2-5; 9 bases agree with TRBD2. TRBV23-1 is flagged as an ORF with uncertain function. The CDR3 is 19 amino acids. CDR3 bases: TGCCCCGCCAGCACTCGGCCCCCGTGGCTAGCGGGGCGGGGAGAGACCCAGTACTTC. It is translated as CPASTRPPWLAGRGETQYF.

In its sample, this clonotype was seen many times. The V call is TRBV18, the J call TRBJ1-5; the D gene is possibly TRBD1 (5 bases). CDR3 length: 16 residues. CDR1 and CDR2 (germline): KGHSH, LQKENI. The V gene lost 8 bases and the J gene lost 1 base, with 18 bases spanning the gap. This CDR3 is CASQTGGGRSNQPQHF. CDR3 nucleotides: TGTGCCAGCCAAACAGGTGGCGGAAGGAGCAATCAGCCCCAGCATTTT.

The CDR3 loop is CASSGIQGDTQYF. In DNA form, the CDR3 reads TGTGCCAGCAGTGGAATCCAGGGGGATACGCAGTATTTT. The chain carries TRBV2 and TRBJ2-3; D possibly corresponds to TRBD1 (6 bases). V was shortened by 4 bases and J by 6 bases, with 11 bases between the two germline ends. Per the germline V gene, CDR1 is SNHLY and CDR2 is FYNNEI. This CDR3 is 13 amino acids long.

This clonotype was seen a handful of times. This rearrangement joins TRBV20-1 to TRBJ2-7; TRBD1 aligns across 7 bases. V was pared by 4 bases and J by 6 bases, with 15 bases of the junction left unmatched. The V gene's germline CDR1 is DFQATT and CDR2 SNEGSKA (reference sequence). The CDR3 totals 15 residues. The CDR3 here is CSATDPGQNTIEQYF. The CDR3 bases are TGCAGTGCTACAGATCCGGGACAGAATACTATCGAGCAGTACTTC.

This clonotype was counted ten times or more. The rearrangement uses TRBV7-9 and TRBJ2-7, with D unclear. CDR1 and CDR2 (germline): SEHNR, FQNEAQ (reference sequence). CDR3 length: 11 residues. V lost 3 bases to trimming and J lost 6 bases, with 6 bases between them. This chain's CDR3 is CASSFSREQYF. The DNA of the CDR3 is TGTGCCAGCAGCTTTTCCCGCGAGCAGTACTTC.

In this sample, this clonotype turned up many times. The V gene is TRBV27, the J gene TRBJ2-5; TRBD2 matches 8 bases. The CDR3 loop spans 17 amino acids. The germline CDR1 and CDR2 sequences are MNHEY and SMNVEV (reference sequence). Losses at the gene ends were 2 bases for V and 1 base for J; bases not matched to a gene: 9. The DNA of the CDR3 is TGTGCCAGCAGTTTAGGAGTAGCGGGACCCCCCCAAGAGACCCAGTACTTC. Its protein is CASSLGVAGPPQETQYF.

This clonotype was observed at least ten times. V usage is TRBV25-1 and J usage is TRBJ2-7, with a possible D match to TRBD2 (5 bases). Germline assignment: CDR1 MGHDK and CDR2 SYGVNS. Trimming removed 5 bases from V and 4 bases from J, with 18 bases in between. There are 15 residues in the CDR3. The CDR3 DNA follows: TGTGCCAGCAGTCCCGAGGGCGGTTGGAGGTACGAGCAGTACTTC. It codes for CASSPEGGWRYEQYF.

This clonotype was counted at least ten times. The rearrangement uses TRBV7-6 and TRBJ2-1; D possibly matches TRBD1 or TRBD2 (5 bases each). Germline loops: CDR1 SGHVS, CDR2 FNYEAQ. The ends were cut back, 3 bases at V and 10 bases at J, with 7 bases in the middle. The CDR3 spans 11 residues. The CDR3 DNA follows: TGTGCCAGCAGCTTGGGACGGGAGCAGTTCTTC. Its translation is CASSLGREQFF.

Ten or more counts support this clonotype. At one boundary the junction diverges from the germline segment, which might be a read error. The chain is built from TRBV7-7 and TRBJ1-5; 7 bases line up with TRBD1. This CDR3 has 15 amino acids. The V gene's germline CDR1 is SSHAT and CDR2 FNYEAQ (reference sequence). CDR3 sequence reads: CASSFDRASNQPQHF. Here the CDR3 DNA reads TGTGCTAGCAGCTTCGACAGGGCGAGCAATCAGCCCCAGCATTTT.

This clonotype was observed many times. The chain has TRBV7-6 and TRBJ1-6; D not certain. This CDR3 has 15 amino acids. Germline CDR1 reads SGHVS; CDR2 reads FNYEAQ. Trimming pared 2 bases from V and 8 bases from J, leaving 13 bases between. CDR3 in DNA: TGTGCCAGCAGCTTAATCAATGTCCCCGATTCACCCCTCCACTTT. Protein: CASSLINVPDSPLHF.

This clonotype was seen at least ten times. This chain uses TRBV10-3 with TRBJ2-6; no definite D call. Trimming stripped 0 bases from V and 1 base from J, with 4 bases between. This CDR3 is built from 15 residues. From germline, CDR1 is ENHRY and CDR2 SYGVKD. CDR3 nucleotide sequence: TGTGCCATCAGTGAGTCGGGGTCTGGGGCCAACGTCCTGACTTTC. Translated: CAISESGSGANVLTF.

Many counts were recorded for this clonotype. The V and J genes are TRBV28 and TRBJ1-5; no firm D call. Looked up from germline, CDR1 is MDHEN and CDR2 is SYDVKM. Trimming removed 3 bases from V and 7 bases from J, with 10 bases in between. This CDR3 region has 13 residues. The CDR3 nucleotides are TGTGCCAGCAGTTTTGTTCCGGCGCAGCCCCAGCATTTT. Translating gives CASSFVPAQPQHF.

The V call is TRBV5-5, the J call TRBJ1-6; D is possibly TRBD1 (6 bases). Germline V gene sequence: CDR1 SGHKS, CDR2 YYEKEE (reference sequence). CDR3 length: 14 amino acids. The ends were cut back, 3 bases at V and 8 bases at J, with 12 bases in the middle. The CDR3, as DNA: TGTGCCAGCAGCTCGCCAGGGGAGGATTCACCCCTCCACTTT. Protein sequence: CASSSPGEDSPLHF.

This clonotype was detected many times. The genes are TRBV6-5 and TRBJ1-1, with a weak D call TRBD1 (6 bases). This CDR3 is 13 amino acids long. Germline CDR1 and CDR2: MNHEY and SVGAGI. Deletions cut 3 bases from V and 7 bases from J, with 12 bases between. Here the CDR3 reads CASSYPEGGEAFF. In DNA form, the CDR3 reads TGTGCCAGCAGTTATCCCGAGGGGGGTGAAGCTTTCTTT.

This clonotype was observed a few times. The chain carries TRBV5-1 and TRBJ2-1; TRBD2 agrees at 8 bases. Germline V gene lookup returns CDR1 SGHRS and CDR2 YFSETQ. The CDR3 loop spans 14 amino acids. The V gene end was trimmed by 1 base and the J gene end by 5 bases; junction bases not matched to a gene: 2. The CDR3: CASSLPGGHNEQFF. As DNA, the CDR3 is TGCGCCAGCAGCTTGCCGGGAGGGCACAATGAGCAGTTCTTC.

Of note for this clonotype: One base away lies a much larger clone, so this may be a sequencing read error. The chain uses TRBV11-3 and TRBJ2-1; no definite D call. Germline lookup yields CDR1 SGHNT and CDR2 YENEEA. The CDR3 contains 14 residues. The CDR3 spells CASSVDQVGSEQFF. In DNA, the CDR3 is TGTGCCAGCAGCGTAGATCAGGTGGGCTCCGAGCAGTTCTTC.

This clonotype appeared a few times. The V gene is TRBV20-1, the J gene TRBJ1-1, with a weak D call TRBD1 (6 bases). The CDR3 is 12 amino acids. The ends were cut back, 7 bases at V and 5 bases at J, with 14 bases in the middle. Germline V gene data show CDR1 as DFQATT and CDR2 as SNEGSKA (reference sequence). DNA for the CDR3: TGCAGTGGGTTGGGGGCGGGGACTGAAGCTTTCTTT. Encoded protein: CSGLGAGTEAFF.

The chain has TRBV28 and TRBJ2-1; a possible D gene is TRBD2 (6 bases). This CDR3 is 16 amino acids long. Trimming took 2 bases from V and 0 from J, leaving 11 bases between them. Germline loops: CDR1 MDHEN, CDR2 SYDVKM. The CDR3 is CASSLLGLSSYNEQFF. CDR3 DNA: TGTGCCAGCAGTTTACTGGGACTTAGCTCCTACAATGAGCAGTTCTTC.

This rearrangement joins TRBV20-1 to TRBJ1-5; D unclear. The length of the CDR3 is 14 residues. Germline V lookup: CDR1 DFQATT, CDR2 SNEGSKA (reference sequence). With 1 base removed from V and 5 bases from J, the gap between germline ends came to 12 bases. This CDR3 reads CSARGPRRHQPQHF. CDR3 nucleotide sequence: TGCAGTGCTAGAGGCCCCAGGAGGCATCAGCCCCAGCATTTT.

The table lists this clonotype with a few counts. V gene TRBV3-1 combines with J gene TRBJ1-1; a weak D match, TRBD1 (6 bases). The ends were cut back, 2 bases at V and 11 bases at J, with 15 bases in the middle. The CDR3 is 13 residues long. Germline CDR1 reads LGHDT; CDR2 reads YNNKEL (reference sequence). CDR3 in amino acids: CASSQNSRGKAFF. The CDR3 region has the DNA TGTGCCAGCAGCCAAAATTCCAGGGGAAAGGCTTTCTTT.

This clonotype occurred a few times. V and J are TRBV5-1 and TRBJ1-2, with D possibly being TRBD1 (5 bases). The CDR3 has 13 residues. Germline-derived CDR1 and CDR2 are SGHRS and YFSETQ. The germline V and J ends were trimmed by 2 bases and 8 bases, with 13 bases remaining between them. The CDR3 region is CASSFGGEGGYTF. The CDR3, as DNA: TGCGCCAGCAGCTTCGGAGGGGAAGGGGGCTACACCTTC. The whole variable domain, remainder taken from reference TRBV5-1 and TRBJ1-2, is KAGVTQTPRYLIKTRGQQVTLSCSPISGHRSVSWYQQTPGQGLQFLFEYFSETQRNKGNFPGRFSGRQFSNSRSEMNVSTLELGDSALYLCASSFGGEGGYTFGSGTRLTVV.

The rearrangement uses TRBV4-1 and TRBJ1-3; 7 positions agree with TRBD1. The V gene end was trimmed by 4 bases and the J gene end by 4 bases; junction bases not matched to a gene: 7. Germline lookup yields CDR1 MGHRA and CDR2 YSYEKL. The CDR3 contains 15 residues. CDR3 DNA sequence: TGCGCCAGCAGCCGGATAGGGACAGCAGGAAACACCATATATTTT. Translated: CASSRIGTAGNTIYF.

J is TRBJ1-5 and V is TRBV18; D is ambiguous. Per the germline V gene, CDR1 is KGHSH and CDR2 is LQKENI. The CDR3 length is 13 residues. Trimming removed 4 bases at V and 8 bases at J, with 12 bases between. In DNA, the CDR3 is TGTGCCAGCTCACTTTCAGCGAGGGAGCCCCAGCATTTT. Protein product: CASSLSAREPQHF.